This paragraph covers one T cell receptor (beta chain) sequence. It lacks a known antigen. No base-level quality is on record; no much larger clone is a single base apart. The CDR3 regions of human TCRbeta chains were analyzed by immunosequencing. The study's own analysis went as follows. TCRs in the repertoires were compared against a reference library of SARS-CoV-2-specific TCRs that had been generated with the MIRA antigen-specificity platform. Breadth meant the fraction of unique TCRs that were SARS-CoV-2-associated, whereas depth meant the fraction of total T cells that were SARS-CoV-2-associated. Using the MIRA data, every spike-specific TCR was mapped to the spike region that the TCR reacted to and assigned to either a CD4 or a CD8 class. Log10-transformed breadth and depth values were compared by one-way ANOVA with Sidak's multiple comparisons tests. TCRdb's version of the immuneACCESS table is confined to in-frame rearrangements and falls short of the full clone set. An unresolved V gene accounts for under half of the shortfall where checked; the remainder is of unknown origin. V, J and clone size derive from that table, while D and trimming were established from the DNA sequence. For this sample the table gives over 150,000 clones, of which about nine tenths were detected only once. About 2.5% of the sample is taken by the ten largest.

This specimen's time point label, interpreted: baseline before first vaccination. Samples from vaccinated people were obtained from the UK trials COV001 and COV002, which included a single-blind randomized controlled phase 2/3 trial of AZD1222 (ChAdOx1 nCoV-19) in healthy adults. Trial participant PBMC samples were collected at day 0 and day 28 after the second dose for TCRbeta chain sequencing. A distance of 14 bases separates the germline ends of V and J, which lose 6 bases and 8 bases respectively. Measured from the cysteine to the phenylalanine, the CDR3 is 13 residues long. Only the CDR3 region is kept as DNA, spanning 39 bases read in frame from base 1. As encoded in the germline V gene, CDR1 is SNHLY while CDR2 is FYNNEI. This sample stems from a study of T cell responses to AZD1222 COVID-19 vaccine (dated by TCRdb to the early 2020s). Study-wide context: AZD1222 recipients with second doses at about 4 weeks or about 12 weeks were pooled, because spike-specific TCR depth and breadth did not differ between schedules. A total of under 250 trial participants underwent TCR sequencing, of whom under 220 had received two doses of AZD1222 and some 25 had received two doses of the MenACWY control vaccine. Trial participants were enrolled into age subgroups of 18-55, 56-69 and 70-plus years, which contained 148, 28 and 57 TCR-sequenced participants, respectively.

The paper as a whole reports these results and caveats: Spike-specific TCR breadth and depth rose significantly after two AZD1222 doses compared with day 0 and with MenACWY recipients. Reportedly, almost half of the unique spike-specific TCRs recognized epitopes lying outside the regions that are mutated in the B.1.351 and B.1.1.7 variants. Conclusions about previously exposed vaccinees are limited because only six or seven AZD1222 recipients were SARS-CoV-2 seropositive at baseline. CD4 TCRs associated with the vaccine covered the entire spike protein, and the dominant responses were in regions 160-218 and 743-854. Because no samples from the day 14 peak response were available, repertoires could be characterized only after the peak T cell response. Participants were mostly white British, with more females than males. The authors suggested clonal diversity may have been underestimated. The 56-69-year group was small, and its depth increase did not reach significance, likely because of low power.

This chain joins TRBV2 to TRBJ1-3, with the D gene not clear enough to name. The specimen was peripheral blood, collected on day 0 of AZD1222 vaccination. The source is an adult in good health. The CDR3 in this case is CASRAKTLDTIYF. The bases are TGTGCCAGCAGGGCAAAAACCTTGGACACCATATATTTT.